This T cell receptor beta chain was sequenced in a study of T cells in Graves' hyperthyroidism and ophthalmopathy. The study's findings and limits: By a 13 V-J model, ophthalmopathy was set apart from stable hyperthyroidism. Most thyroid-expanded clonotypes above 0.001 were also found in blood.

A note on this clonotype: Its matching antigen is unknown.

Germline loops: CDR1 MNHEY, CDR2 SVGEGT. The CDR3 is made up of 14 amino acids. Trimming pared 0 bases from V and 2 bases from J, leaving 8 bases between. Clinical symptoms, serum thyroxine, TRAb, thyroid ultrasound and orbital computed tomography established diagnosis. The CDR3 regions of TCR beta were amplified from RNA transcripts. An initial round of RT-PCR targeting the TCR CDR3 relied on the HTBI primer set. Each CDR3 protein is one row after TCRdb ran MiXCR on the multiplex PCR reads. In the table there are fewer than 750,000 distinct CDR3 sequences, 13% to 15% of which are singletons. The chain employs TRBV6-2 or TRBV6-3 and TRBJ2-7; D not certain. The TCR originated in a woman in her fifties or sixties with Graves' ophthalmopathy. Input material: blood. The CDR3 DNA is TGTGCCAGCAGTTACTCCGGCAGCCCCTACGAGCAGTACTTC. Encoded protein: CASSYSGSPYEQYF.